In this sample, the clone carrying this T cell receptor (beta chain) turned up a few times. Antigen specificity is unknown. Donors consisted of healthy bone marrow donors. PCR amplification relied on 60 Vbeta primers (plus 13 Jbeta primers). This table comes from immunoSEQ multiplex PCR, and its TCRdb copy is limited to in-frame clones, with some not included. The table has some 170,000 clones, about 77% seen once. The sample comes from a study of cytomegalovirus exposure and HLA in healthy donors. The CDR3 length is 14 residues. CDR1 is SGDLS and CDR2 is YYNGEE in the germline V gene. Trimming at V came to 4 bases and at J to 4 bases, leaving 4 bases not matched to a gene. Points from the study as a whole: A few V segments could not be told apart, such as TRBV6-2 and TRBV6-3, and were left out. Many donors carried some public TCRs, although rarity characterized most TCR sequences. In a later analysis, a genetic analysis reported fewer productive-TCR N-insertions in an Asian-associated ancestry cluster than the cohort average.

What was sequenced was PBMCs. This TCR derives from a young man in good health and CMV-seropositive. The chain recombines TRBV9 with TRBJ2-1, with 8 positions matching TRBD2. The DNA for the CDR3 is TGTGCCAGCAGCTCGGGGGGGCGGTACAATGAGCAGTTCTTC. This encodes CASSSGGRYNEQFF. Together with reference TRBV9 and TRBJ2-1, the CDR3 gives the full variable domain: DSGVTQTPKHLITATGQRVTLRCSPRSGDLSVYWYQQSLDQGLQFLIQYYNGEERAKGNILERFSAQQFPDLHSELNLSSLELGDSALYFCASSSGGRYNEQFFGPGTRLTVL.